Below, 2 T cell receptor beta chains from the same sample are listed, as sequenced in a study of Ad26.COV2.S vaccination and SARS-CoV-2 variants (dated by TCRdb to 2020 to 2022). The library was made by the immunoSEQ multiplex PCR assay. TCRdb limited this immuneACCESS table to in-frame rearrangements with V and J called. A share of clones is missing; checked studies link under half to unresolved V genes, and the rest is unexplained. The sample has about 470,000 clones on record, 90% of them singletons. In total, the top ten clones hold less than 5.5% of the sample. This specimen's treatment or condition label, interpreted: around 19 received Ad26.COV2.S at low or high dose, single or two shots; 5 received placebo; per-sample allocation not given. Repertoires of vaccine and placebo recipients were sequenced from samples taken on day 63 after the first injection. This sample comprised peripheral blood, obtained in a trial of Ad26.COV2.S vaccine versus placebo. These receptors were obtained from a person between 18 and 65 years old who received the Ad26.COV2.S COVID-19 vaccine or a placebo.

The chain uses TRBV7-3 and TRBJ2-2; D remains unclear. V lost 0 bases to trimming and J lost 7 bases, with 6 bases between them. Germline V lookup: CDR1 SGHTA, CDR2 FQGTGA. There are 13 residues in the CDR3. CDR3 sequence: CASSLTELGELFF. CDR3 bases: TGTGCCAGCAGCTTAACCGAACTCGGGGAGCTGTTTTTT.

The CDR3 sequence is CASSLGTGIYEQYF. The CDR3 DNA sequence: TGTGCCAGCAGCTTAGGGACAGGGATCTACGAGCAGTACTTC. The chain carries TRBV7-8 and TRBJ2-7; 8 bases map to TRBD1. From germline, CDR1 is SGHVS and CDR2 FQNEAQ. With V trimmed by 1 base and J by 3 bases, 2 bases remained unmatched. The CDR3 runs 14 residues.